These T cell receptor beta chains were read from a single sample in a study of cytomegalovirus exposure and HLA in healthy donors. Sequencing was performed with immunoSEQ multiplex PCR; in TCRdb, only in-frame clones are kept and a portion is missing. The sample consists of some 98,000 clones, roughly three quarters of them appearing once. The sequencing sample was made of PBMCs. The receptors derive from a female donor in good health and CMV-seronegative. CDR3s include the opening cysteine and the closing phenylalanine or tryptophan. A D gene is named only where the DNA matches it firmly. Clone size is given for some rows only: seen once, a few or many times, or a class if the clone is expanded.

CDR3 DNA: TGCGCCAGCAGCCCGGGGACAGGGGGAAATGAGCAGTTCTTC
CDR3 protein: CASSPGTGGNEQFF
CDR3 length: 14
D gene: TRBD1
clone size: -
J gene: TRBJ2-1
V gene: TRBV5-1

CDR3 DNA: TGTGCCTGGAACAAGGGGTACAATGAGCAGTTCTTC
CDR3 protein: CAWNKGYNEQFF
CDR3 length: 12
D gene: -
clone size: -
J gene: TRBJ2-1
V gene: TRBV30

CDR3 DNA: TGTGCCAGCTCACCAATCCCAGATAATGGCTACACCTTC
CDR3 protein: CASSPIPDNGYTF
CDR3 length: 13
D gene: -
clone size: -
J gene: TRBJ1-2
V gene: TRBV18

CDR3 DNA: TGTGCCAGCAGTGACTCGACACAGGGCTACAATGAGCAGTTCTTC
CDR3 protein: CASSDSTQGYNEQFF
CDR3 length: 15
D gene: -
clone size: few
J gene: TRBJ2-1
V gene: TRBV6-4

CDR3 DNA: TGTGCCAGCTCACACGTAATACAGGCGCGGAATGAGCAGTTCTTC
CDR3 protein: CASSHVIQARNEQFF
CDR3 length: 15
D gene: -
clone size: -
J gene: TRBJ2-1
V gene: TRBV18

CDR3 DNA: TGTGCCAGCAGCCAAGATACTGGGACTAGCGCCCTGGATCGTCAGTACTTC
CDR3 protein: CASSQDTGTSALDRQYF
CDR3 length: 17
D gene: TRBD2
clone size: few
J gene: TRBJ2-4
V gene: TRBV4-2

CDR3 DNA: TGTGCCAGCAGTTTTGGGACAGGGAGAGCTTTCTTT
CDR3 protein: CASSFGTGRAFF
CDR3 length: 12
D gene: TRBD1
clone size: few
J gene: TRBJ1-1
V gene: TRBV28

CDR3 DNA: TGTGCCAGCAGCTTAACAGGGCGGGTGATGGGCTACACCTTC
CDR3 protein: CASSLTGRVMGYTF
CDR3 length: 14
D gene: -
clone size: once
J gene: TRBJ1-2
V gene: TRBV5-4

CDR3 DNA: TGCGCCAGCAGCCCTGGGACAGGGGGTTCGGGCGGCTACACCTTC
CDR3 protein: CASSPGTGGSGGYTF
CDR3 length: 15
D gene: TRBD1
clone size: -
J gene: TRBJ1-2
V gene: TRBV4-1

CDR3 DNA: TGTGCCAGCAGCCAAGATCCCGGGACAGGGGTTGGATCACCCCTCCACTTT
CDR3 protein: CASSQDPGTGVGSPLHF
CDR3 length: 17
D gene: TRBD1
clone size: -
J gene: TRBJ1-6
V gene: TRBV4-2

CDR3 DNA: TGTGCCAGCAGTTATGGCGGACAGGGCAACTATGGCTACACCTTC
CDR3 protein: CASSYGGQGNYGYTF
CDR3 length: 15
D gene: TRBD1
clone size: -
J gene: TRBJ1-2
V gene: TRBV6-5

CDR3 DNA: TGTGCCAGTAGTATAAACCGGGAGGGCTACACAGATACGCAGTATTTT
CDR3 protein: CASSINREGYTDTQYF
CDR3 length: 16
D gene: TRBD2
clone size: -
J gene: TRBJ2-3
V gene: TRBV19

CDR3 DNA: TGTGCCAGCTCAGAACTGACAGGACGCAATCAGCCCCAGCATTTT
CDR3 protein: CASSELTGRNQPQHF
CDR3 length: 15
D gene: -
clone size: -
J gene: TRBJ1-5
V gene: TRBV18

CDR3 DNA: TGTGCCAGCAGCTTAGGGGCGGTGCCCTATGGCTACACCTTC
CDR3 protein: CASSLGAVPYGYTF
CDR3 length: 14
D gene: -
clone size: once
J gene: TRBJ1-2
V gene: TRBV13

CDR3 DNA: TGCAGTGGGACTAGCGACTACGAGCAGTACTTC
CDR3 protein: CSGTSDYEQYF
CDR3 length: 11
D gene: TRBD2
clone size: -
J gene: TRBJ2-7
V gene: TRBV20-1

CDR3 DNA: TGTGCCTTAGGGACAGTCTATAATTCACCCCTCCACTTT
CDR3 protein: CALGTVYNSPLHF
CDR3 length: 13
D gene: TRBD1
clone size: -
J gene: TRBJ1-6
V gene: TRBV30